These 18 T cell receptor beta chains originate from one sample sequenced in a study of blood T cell repertoires in COVID-19. Profiling relied on immunoSEQ multiplex PCR, and the TCRdb table lists in-frame clones only, not all of them. The table lists roughly 220,000 clones, roughly 80% of them singletons, with about 2.3% in the top ten. Sequencing used peripheral blood. These receptors were collected from a woman in her fifties or sixties with acute or convalescent COVID-19.

This clone was observed once. This sequence joins TRBV5-6 and TRBJ1-2; D remains unclear. Germline lookup yields CDR1 SGHDT and CDR2 YYEEEE. The CDR3 extends over 13 amino acids. With 3 bases removed from V and 2 bases from J, the gap between germline ends came to 8 bases. CDR3 DNA: TGTGCCAGCAGCTCTCAGAAAAACTATGGCTACACCTTC. It encodes CASSSQKNYGYTF. Filled out from reference TRBV5-6 and TRBJ1-2, the complete variable domain reads DAGVTQSPTHLIKTRGQQVTLRCSPKSGHDTVSWYQQALGQGPQFIFQYYEEEERQRGNFPDRFSGHQFPNYSSELNVNALLLGDSALYLCASSSQKNYGYTFGSGTRLTVV.

This CDR3 is CASSARRGASYGYTF. The CDR3 nucleotides read TGTGCCAGCAGCGCGAGGCGGGGAGCGAGCTATGGCTACACCTTC. The J gene is TRBJ1-2, the V gene TRBV2; D not resolved. Germline V gene lookup returns CDR1 SNHLY and CDR2 FYNNEI. The CDR3 has 15 amino acids. Trimming cost V 6 bases and J 4 bases, with 18 bases left between them.

This clone was observed a single time. This rearrangement joins TRBV6-1 to TRBJ1-1, with 7 positions matching TRBD1. This CDR3 is built from 15 residues. The ends lost 6 bases at V and 1 base at J; junction bases unmatched: 8. From germline, CDR1 is MNHNS and CDR2 SASEGT. The CDR3 is CASRERGQQNTEAFF. The CDR3 bases are TGTGCCAGCAGGGAACGGGGACAGCAGAACACTGAAGCTTTCTTT.

The rearrangement uses TRBV19 and TRBJ2-7, with a weak D call TRBD1 (6 bases). V lost 0 bases and J 2 bases, leaving 8 bases between the germline ends. The CDR3 consists of 14 residues. Germline CDR1 and CDR2: LNHDA and SQIVND (reference sequence). As DNA, the CDR3 is TGTGCCAGTAGTATAGAGGGACACCCCTACGAGCAGTACTTC. This gives the protein CASSIEGHPYEQYF.

V is TRBV6-5 and J is TRBJ1-2; 7 positions agree with TRBD1. V lost 6 bases, J lost 8 bases, and 9 bases stayed unmatched. Germline V gene lookup returns CDR1 MNHEY and CDR2 SVGAGI. This CDR3 contains 13 residues. The CDR3 loop is CASRTGNFDGYTF. The CDR3 coding sequence is TGTGCCAGCAGGACAGGGAATTTCGACGGCTACACCTTC.

The chain is built from TRBV19 and TRBJ1-5; 9 nucleotides line up with TRBD1. Germline trimming cut 3 bases from V and 0 bases from J; bases unmatched to any gene: 6. The CDR3 extends over 17 amino acids. Germline lookup yields CDR1 LNHDA and CDR2 SQIVND (reference sequence). The CDR3 protein is CASSIGGTGRSNQPQHF. CDR3 nucleotide sequence: TGTGCCAGTAGTATCGGTGGGACAGGGCGTAGCAATCAGCCCCAGCATTTT.

The chain joins TRBV20-1 to TRBJ2-1; 8 nucleotides agree with TRBD2. The V gene's germline CDR1 is DFQATT and CDR2 SNEGSKA (reference sequence). The CDR3 consists of 15 residues. The V gene end was trimmed by 3 bases and the J gene end by 2 bases; junction bases not matched to a gene: 6. CDR3 DNA sequence: TGCAGTGCTAGTTCGCGGGGGGTGGCCTACAATGAGCAGTTCTTC. Encoded protein: CSASSRGVAYNEQFF.

The chain couples TRBV9 to TRBJ1-1; D possibly corresponds to TRBD1 (6 bases). Trimming shortened V by 4 bases and J by 5 bases, and 21 bases separated the two germline ends. Germline values: CDR1 SGDLS, CDR2 YYNGEE. The CDR3 length is 16 residues. CDR3 protein: CASSKTGTLSKTEAFF. CDR3 bases: TGTGCCAGCAGCAAGACCGGGACACTGTCCAAGACTGAAGCTTTCTTT.

The chain has TRBV28 and TRBJ1-1, with 8 bases that match TRBD1. The CDR3 spans 19 residues. Trimming removed 7 bases from V and 5 bases from J; junction bases left unmatched: 24. The germline V gene encodes CDR1 MDHEN and CDR2 SYDVKM. The CDR3 coding sequence is TGTGCCAGCAAGAACACAGGGGGGGAAGGTACGACTACAGGAACTGAAGCTTTCTTT. Protein product: CASKNTGGEGTTTGTEAFF.

V gene TRBV9 combines with J gene TRBJ1-4, with 12 bases fitting TRBD1. V trimming: 5 bases; J trimming: 3 bases; junction bases outside the gene matches: 8. Germline CDR1 is SGDLS and CDR2 is YYNGEE. CDR3 size: 17 residues. CDR3 loop: CASSEGTGGAANEKLFF. The CDR3 coding sequence is TGTGCCAGCAGTGAAGGGACAGGGGGCGCGGCTAATGAAAAACTGTTTTTT.

The rearrangement joins TRBV6-5 to TRBJ1-2; TRBD1 might be the D (5 bases). CDR1 and CDR2 from the germline V gene are MNHEY and SVGAGI. V gave up 6 bases and J gave up 0 bases, with 8 bases separating them. The CDR3 totals 13 residues. The CDR3 nucleotides read TGTGCCAGCAGGCTGACAGCTAACTATGGCTACACCTTC. This translates into CASRLTANYGYTF.

The rearrangement uses TRBV18 and TRBJ1-1; 7 positions agree with TRBD1. V lost 5 bases, J lost 5 bases, and 11 bases stayed unmatched. Looked up from germline, CDR1 is KGHSH and CDR2 is LQKENI. This CDR3 is built from 15 residues. This CDR3 reads CASSGQVSRETEAFF. The DNA of the CDR3 is TGTGCCAGCTCAGGACAGGTATCGAGGGAAACTGAAGCTTTCTTT.

This clone occurred once. The chain couples TRBV6-5 to TRBJ2-7; TRBD1 matches at 7 bases. The V gene end was trimmed by 5 bases and the J gene end by 8 bases; junction bases not matched to a gene: 6. CDR3 length equals 12 residues. From germline, CDR1 is MNHEY and CDR2 SVGAGI. The CDR3 DNA is TGTGCCAGCAGTCGGAAACAGGGGCAGCAGTACTTC. Protein: CASSRKQGQQYF.

V gene TRBV3-1 (or the pseudogene TRBV3-2) combines with J gene TRBJ2-7, with D uncertain. Germline V gives CDR1 LGHDT, CDR2 YNNKEL (reference sequence). The CDR3 runs to 12 residues. The V and J ends lost 6 bases and 5 bases respectively, with 11 bases between them. This CDR3 is CASRARSHEQYF. The CDR3 DNA sequence: TGTGCCAGCAGAGCAAGGAGCCACGAGCAGTACTTC.

The chain is built from TRBV28 and TRBJ1-6; D is possibly TRBD1 (6 bases). CDR1 is MDHEN, CDR2 SYDVKM, per germline. The germline V and J ends were trimmed by 7 bases and 4 bases, with 8 bases remaining between them. The CDR3 is made up of 13 amino acids. CDR3 sequence: CASNTGYNSPLHF. The CDR3 coding sequence is TGTGCCAGCAATACAGGGTATAATTCACCCCTCCACTTT.

This clone occurred a few times. V is TRBV10-3 and J is TRBJ2-2; tentative D call: TRBD2 (6 bases). V was clipped by 10 bases and J by 1 base, with 13 bases between them. From germline, CDR1 is ENHRY and CDR2 SYGVKD. CDR3 length equals 14 residues. Written as DNA, the CDR3 is TGTGCCACCTCGGGGGAGAAGAACACCGGGGAGCTGTTTTTT. Translation gives CATSGEKNTGELFF.

This chain uses TRBV18 with TRBJ2-3; 7 bases are a match to TRBD2. This CDR3 has 15 residues. Germline lookup yields CDR1 KGHSH and CDR2 LQKENI. J was trimmed by 2 bases and V by 5 bases; bases with no gene match: 7. The CDR3: CASSYERGFTDTQYF. The CDR3, as DNA: TGTGCCAGCTCATATGAGCGGGGATTCACAGATACGCAGTATTTT.

CDR3 sequence (DNA): TGTGCCAGCAGACCCATCACGGTTGGCGGGGAGCTGTTTTTT. Translation: CASRPITVGGELFF. This chain connects TRBV11-2 to TRBJ2-2; D call uncertain. The CDR3 is made up of 14 amino acids. The germline CDR1 and CDR2 sequences are SGHAT and FQNNGV. Deletions cut 6 bases from V and 7 bases from J, with 15 bases between.